Shown below are 19 T cell receptor beta chains from a single sample sequenced in a study of blood T cell repertoires in COVID-19. TCRdb's copy holds only in-frame clones and misses some; the assay was immunoSEQ multiplex PCR. The sample includes roughly 250,000 clones, roughly 87% seen only once; the top ten take 2.6%. The sequenced sample was PBMCs or T cells enriched from blood (not recorded which). Receptors originate from a woman aged 30 to 39 with acute COVID-19.

In its sample, this clone was seen once. V and J are TRBV19 and TRBJ2-7; TRBD1 agrees at 7 bases. Trimming removed 3 bases from V and 3 bases from J; junction bases left unmatched: 5. In germline, CDR1 is LNHDA, CDR2 SQIVND (reference sequence). CDR3 length equals 14 residues. CDR3 sequence reads: CASSMTTGHYEQYF. The DNA of the CDR3 is TGTGCCAGTAGTATGACGACAGGGCACTACGAGCAGTACTTC.

The chain employs TRBV12-3 or TRBV12-4 and TRBJ1-6; D call uncertain. CDR3 length equals 13 residues. V was cut by 3 bases and J by 6 bases, with 6 bases left in between. CDR3: CASSFSGNSPLHF. CDR3 DNA: TGTGCCAGCAGTTTTTCGGGTAATTCACCCCTCCACTTT.

V and J are TRBV19 and TRBJ2-5; a weak D match, TRBD1 (6 bases). Germline V gene sequence: CDR1 LNHDA, CDR2 SQIVND (reference sequence). This CDR3 contains 13 residues. The V and J ends lost 8 bases and 4 bases respectively, with 14 bases between them. The CDR3 loop is CASSVWGRETQYF. CDR3 in DNA: TGTGCCAGTTCTGTGTGGGGGCGAGAGACCCAGTACTTC. The entire variable domain, with the rest obtained from reference TRBV19 and TRBJ2-5, is as follows: DGGITQSPKYLFRKEGQNVTLSCEQNLNHDAMYWYRQDPGQGLRLIYYSQIVNDFQKGDIAEGYSVSREKKESFPLTVTSAQKNPTAFYLCASSVWGRETQYFGPGTRLLVL.

V is TRBV14 and J is TRBJ2-1, with TRBD1 as a possible D gene (5 bases). The CDR3 is 14 amino acids. V lost 6 bases, J lost 9 bases, and 18 bases lay in between. Germline V gene data show CDR1 as SGHDN and CDR2 as FVKESK. The CDR3 DNA is TGTGCCAGCAGTCGAAGGGGATTGGAGAGTGAGCAGTTCTTC. Translation gives CASSRRGLESEQFF. The complete variable domain, with remaining parts taken from reference TRBV14 and TRBJ2-1, reads EAGVTQFPSHSVIEKGQTVTLRCDPISGHDNLYWYRRVMGKEIKFLLHFVKESKQDESGMPNNRFLAERTGGTYSTLKVQPAELEDSGVYFCASSRRGLESEQFFGPGTRLTVL.

The V call is TRBV12-3 or TRBV12-4, the J call TRBJ2-7, with D possibly being TRBD1 (5 bases). CDR3 length: 13 residues. Trimming stripped 7 bases from V and 0 bases from J, with 10 bases between. CDR3 in DNA: TGTGCCAGCACCCTCGGACACTCCTACGAGCAGTACTTC. This encodes CASTLGHSYEQYF.

The CDR3 spells CASSRQGAQDEQYF. The CDR3 coding sequence is TGCGCCAGCAGCCGACAGGGGGCTCAGGACGAGCAGTACTTC. The V call is TRBV5-1, the J call TRBJ2-7; TRBD1 matches 10 bases. Trimming cost V 4 bases and J 5 bases; bases outside gene matches: 6. This CDR3 comprises 14 residues. CDR1 SGHRS and CDR2 YFSETQ come from the germline V gene.

This clone showed up just once. The chain employs TRBV5-1 and TRBJ1-2; 8 positions match TRBD1. Germline V lookup: CDR1 SGHRS, CDR2 YFSETQ. V lost 4 bases to trimming and J lost 0 bases; unmatched junction nucleotides: 11. CDR3 length equals 17 residues. CDR3 region: CASSIGRTGNPNYGYTF. Here the CDR3 DNA reads TGCGCCAGCAGCATAGGACGGACAGGGAATCCTAACTATGGCTACACCTTC.

This clone appeared a single time. J is TRBJ1-5 and V is TRBV19; D remains unclear. Germline V CDR1 and CDR2: LNHDA, SQIVND (reference sequence). The germline V and J ends were trimmed by 5 bases and 7 bases, with 12 bases remaining between them. The CDR3 covers 13 residues. In DNA form, the CDR3 reads TGTGCCAGTAGTGGGGAGGCGGGACAGCCCCAGCATTTT. Its protein product is CASSGEAGQPQHF. Full variable domain (rest looked up from reference TRBV19 and TRBJ1-5): DGGITQSPKYLFRKEGQNVTLSCEQNLNHDAMYWYRQDPGQGLRLIYYSQIVNDFQKGDIAEGYSVSREKKESFPLTVTSAQKNPTAFYLCASSGEAGQPQHFGDGTRLSIL.

The CDR3 protein is CASSKERQMNTEAFF. The CDR3 DNA sequence: TGTGCCAGCAGCAAAGAACGACAGATGAACACTGAAGCTTTCTTT. This chain links TRBV21-1 with TRBJ1-1; TRBD1, the D gene given by the table, was not confirmed from the DNA. TRBV21-1 is annotated as a pseudogene. This CDR3 has 15 residues.

Note on this clone: Relative to the germline gene, one junction end is altered; a read error may explain this. The gene calls are TRBV7-8 and TRBJ1-1; 8 bases are shared with TRBD1. Per germline, CDR1 SGHVS and CDR2 FQNEAQ. The CDR3 consists of 16 residues. CDR3 sequence reads: CASSVAETGESTEAFF. For the CDR3, the DNA is TGTGCCAGCAGCGTAGCCGAGACAGGGGAGAGCACTGAAGCTTTCTTT.

This clone was seen only a few times. The V and J genes are TRBV4-3 and TRBJ2-4; D call uncertain. The CDR3 loop spans 14 amino acids. The V end lost 2 bases, the J end lost 1 base, and 6 bases lay between the germline ends. The germline CDR1 and CDR2 sequences are LGHNA and YSLEER. CDR3 coding DNA: TGCGCCAGCAGCCAACAGGTGGCCAAAAACATTCAGTACTTC. Amino acids: CASSQQVAKNIQYF.

The chain is built from TRBV5-1 and TRBJ2-3; 11 bases are a match to TRBD2. The junction had 6 bases not matched to a gene; V was cut back by 7 bases and J by 2 bases. Germline-derived CDR1 and CDR2 are SGHRS and YFSETQ. This CDR3 is 15 amino acids long. The DNA for the CDR3 is TGCGCCAGCTCAACTAGCGGGGGACCCACAGATACGCAGTATTTT. It is translated as CASSTSGGPTDTQYF.

The V and J genes are TRBV28 and TRBJ2-7; no clear D. The CDR3 totals 12 residues. V was trimmed by 1 base and J by 3 bases, leaving 4 bases between them. Germline V CDR1 and CDR2: MDHEN, SYDVKM. CDR3 region: CASSLSFYEQYF. The CDR3 DNA follows: TGTGCCAGCAGTTTATCCTTCTACGAGCAGTACTTC.

J is TRBJ1-4 and V is TRBV20-1; D not resolved. This CDR3 has 15 amino acids. Trimming took 3 bases from V and 0 from J, leaving 11 bases between them. The germline gives CDR1 DFQATT, CDR2 SNEGSKA (reference sequence). CDR3 sequence: CSASRGIATNEKLFF. DNA of the CDR3: TGCAGTGCTAGTCGGGGTATTGCAACTAATGAAAAACTGTTTTTT.

V and J are TRBV7-6 and TRBJ2-1; no clear D. V lost 1 base to trimming and J lost 5 bases, with 9 bases between them. CDR3 length: 14 residues. Germline values: CDR1 SGHVS, CDR2 FNYEAQ. The CDR3 DNA reads TGTGCCAGCAGCTTAGGAGCGACGGACAATGAGCAGTTCTTC. This codes for CASSLGATDNEQFF.

This chain's CDR3 is CASSLGGDSYEQYF. As DNA, the CDR3 is TGTGCCAGCAGCCTCGGGGGGGACTCCTACGAGCAGTACTTC. The chain couples TRBV6-5 to TRBJ2-7; 8 positions match TRBD2. This CDR3 has 14 residues. Germline V lookup: CDR1 MNHEY, CDR2 SVGAGI. Trimming took 6 bases from V and 0 from J; bases not matched to a gene: 4.

This rearrangement joins TRBV12-3 or TRBV12-4 to TRBJ1-5; 8 bases fit TRBD1. The V and J ends lost 10 bases and 13 bases, in that order; junction bases with no gene match: 9. The CDR3 loop spans 11 amino acids. In DNA, the CDR3 is TGTGCCATCGGTTCCCGGGACAGGCAGCATTTT. This codes for CAIGSRDRQHF.

The genes are TRBV5-4 and TRBJ1-1; no reliable D call. The CDR3 has 12 amino acids. V was pared by 0 bases and J by 5 bases, with 5 bases between. CDR1 is SGHNT and CDR2 is YYREEE in the germline V gene (reference sequence). The CDR3 DNA is TGTGCCAGCAGCTTGGACGAGACTGAAGCTTTCTTT. Residues: CASSLDETEAFF.

This chain connects TRBV10-3 to TRBJ1-5, with TRBD1 identical over 10 bases. The CDR3 covers 14 residues. The junction had 4 bases not matched to a gene; V was cut back by 5 bases and J by 6 bases. The germline gives CDR1 ENHRY, CDR2 SYGVKD. CDR3 in amino acids: CAISRDRGGQPQHF. CDR3 nucleotides: TGTGCCATCAGTCGGGACAGGGGTGGTCAGCCCCAGCATTTT.